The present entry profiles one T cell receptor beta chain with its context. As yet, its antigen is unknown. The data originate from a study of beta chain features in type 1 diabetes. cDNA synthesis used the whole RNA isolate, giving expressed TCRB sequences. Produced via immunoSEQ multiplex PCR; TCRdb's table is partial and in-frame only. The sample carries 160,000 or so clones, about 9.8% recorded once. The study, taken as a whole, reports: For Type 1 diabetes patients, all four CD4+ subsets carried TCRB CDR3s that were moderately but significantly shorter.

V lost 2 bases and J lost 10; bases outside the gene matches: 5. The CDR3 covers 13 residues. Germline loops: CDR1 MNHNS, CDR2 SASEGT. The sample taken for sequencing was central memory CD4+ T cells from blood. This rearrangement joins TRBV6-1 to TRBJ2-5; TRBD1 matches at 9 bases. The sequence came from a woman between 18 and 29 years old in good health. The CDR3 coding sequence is TGTGCCAGCAGTGAAACAGACAGGGGGATCCAGTACTTC. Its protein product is CASSETDRGIQYF.